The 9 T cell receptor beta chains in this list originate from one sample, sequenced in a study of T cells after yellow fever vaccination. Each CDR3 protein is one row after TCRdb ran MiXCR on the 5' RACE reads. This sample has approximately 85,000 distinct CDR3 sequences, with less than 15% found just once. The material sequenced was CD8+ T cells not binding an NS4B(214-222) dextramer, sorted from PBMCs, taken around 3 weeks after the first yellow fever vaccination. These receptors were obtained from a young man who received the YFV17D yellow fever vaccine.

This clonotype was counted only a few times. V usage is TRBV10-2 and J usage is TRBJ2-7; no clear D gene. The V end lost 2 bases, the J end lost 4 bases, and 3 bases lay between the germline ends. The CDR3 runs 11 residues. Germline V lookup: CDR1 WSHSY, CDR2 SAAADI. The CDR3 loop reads CASSEVYEQYF. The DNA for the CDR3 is TGCGCCAGCAGTGAGGTTTACGAGCAGTACTTC.

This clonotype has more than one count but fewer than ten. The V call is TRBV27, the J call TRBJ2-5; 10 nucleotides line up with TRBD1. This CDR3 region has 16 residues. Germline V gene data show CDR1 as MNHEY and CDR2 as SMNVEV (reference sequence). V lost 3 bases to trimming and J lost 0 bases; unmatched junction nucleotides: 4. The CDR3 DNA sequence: TGTGCCAGCAGTTTTTTGGGACAGGGGTACCAAGAGACCCAGTACTTC. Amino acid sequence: CASSFLGQGYQETQYF.

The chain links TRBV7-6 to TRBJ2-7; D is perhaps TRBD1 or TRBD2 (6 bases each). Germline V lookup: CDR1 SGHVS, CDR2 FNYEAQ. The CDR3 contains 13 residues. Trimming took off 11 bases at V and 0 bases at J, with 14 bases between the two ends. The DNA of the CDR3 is TGTGCCTCGGGGGCGAGTAACTCCTACGAGCAGTACTTC. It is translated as CASGASNSYEQYF.

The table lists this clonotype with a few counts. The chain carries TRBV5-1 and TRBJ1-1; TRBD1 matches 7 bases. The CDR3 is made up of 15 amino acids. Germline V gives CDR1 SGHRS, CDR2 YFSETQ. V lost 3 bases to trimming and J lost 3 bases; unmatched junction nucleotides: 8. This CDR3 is CASSSPQGTDTEAFF. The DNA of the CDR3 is TGCGCCAGCAGCTCCCCACAGGGGACGGACACTGAAGCTTTCTTT.

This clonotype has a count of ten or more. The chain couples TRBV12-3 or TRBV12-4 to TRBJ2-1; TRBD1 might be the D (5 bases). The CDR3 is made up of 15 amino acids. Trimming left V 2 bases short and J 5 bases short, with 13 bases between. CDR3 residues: CASSLNRRIDNEQFF. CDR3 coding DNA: TGTGCCAGCAGTTTAAACAGGAGAATAGACAATGAGCAGTTCTTC.

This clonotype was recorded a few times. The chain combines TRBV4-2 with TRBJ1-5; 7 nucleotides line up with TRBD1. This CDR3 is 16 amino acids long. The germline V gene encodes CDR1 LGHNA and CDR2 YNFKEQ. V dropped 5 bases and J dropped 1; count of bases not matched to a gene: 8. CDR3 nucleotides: TGTGCCAGCAGCTTCGACAGGGTGATGAGCAATCAGCCCCAGCATTTT. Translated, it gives CASSFDRVMSNQPQHF.

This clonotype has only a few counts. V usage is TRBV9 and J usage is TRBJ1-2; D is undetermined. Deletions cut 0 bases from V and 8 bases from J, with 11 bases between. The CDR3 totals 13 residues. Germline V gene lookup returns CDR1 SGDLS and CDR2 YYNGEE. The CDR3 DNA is TGTGCCAGCAGCGTAGTTGGCGACGGCGGCTACACCTTC. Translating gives CASSVVGDGGYTF. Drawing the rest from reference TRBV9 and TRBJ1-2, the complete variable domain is DSGVTQTPKHLITATGQRVTLRCSPRSGDLSVYWYQQSLDQGLQFLIQYYNGEERAKGNILERFSAQQFPDLHSELNLSSLELGDSALYFCASSVVGDGGYTFGSGTRLTVV.

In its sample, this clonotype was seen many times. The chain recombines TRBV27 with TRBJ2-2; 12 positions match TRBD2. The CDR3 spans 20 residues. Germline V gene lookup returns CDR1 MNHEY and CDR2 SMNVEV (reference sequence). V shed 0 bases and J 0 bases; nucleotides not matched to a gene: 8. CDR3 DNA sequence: TGTGCCAGCAGTTTATCTTTACCGGGACTAGCGGGCCCGAACACCGGGGAGCTGTTTTTT. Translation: CASSLSLPGLAGPNTGELFF.

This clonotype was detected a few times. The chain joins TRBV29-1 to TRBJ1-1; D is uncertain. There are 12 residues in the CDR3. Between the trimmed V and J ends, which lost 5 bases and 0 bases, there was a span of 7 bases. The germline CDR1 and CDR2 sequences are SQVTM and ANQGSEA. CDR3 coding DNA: TGCAGCGTTACCGCAATGAACACTGAAGCTTTCTTT. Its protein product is CSVTAMNTEAFF.